A selection of T cell receptor beta chains follows, all from one sample in a study of T cells in localized non-small cell lung cancer. TCRdb's copy holds only in-frame clones and misses some; the assay was immunoSEQ multiplex PCR. The data show approximately 14,000 clones, roughly 90% seen once. Sequencing used peripheral blood mononuclear cells, obtained before any cancer treatment. All receptors derive from a man aged 40 to 69 with stage III lung adenocarcinoma. CDR3s include the opening cysteine and the closing phenylalanine or tryptophan. D genes are given only for firm matches. Only part of the rows carry a size: once, few, many, or a class if the clone is expanded.

d_call	v_call	j_call	clone_size	cdr3_aa	cdr3_nt
.	TRBV19	TRBJ1-4	few	CASSITASGSEKLFF	TGTGCCAGTAGTATAACAGCGTCGGGCAGTGAAAAACTGTTTTTT
TRBD2	TRBV4-3	TRBJ2-1	.	CASSQEASGRMKQFF	TGCGCCAGCAGCCAAGAGGCTAGCGGTCGAATGAAGCAGTTCTTC
TRBD1	TRBV28	TRBJ1-5	.	CASSLYFGTASNQPQHF	TGTGCCAGCAGTTTATATTTTGGGACAGCTAGCAATCAGCCCCAGCATTTT
TRBD2	TRBV28	TRBJ2-7	.	CASSLLLAGSDEQYF	TGTGCCAGCAGTTTATTACTAGCGGGGTCAGACGAGCAGTACTTC
.	TRBV27	TRBJ1-5	once	CASSSGGGFGNQPQHF	TGTGCCAGCAGCTCTGGCGGGGGCTTTGGCAATCAGCCCCAGCATTTT
.	TRBV6-1	TRBJ1-1	.	CASRLDLDTEAFF	TGTGCCAGCAGACTCGACTTAGACACTGAAGCTTTCTTT
.	TRBV7-2	TRBJ1-2	once	CASSTRGGYTF	TGTGCCAGCAGCACCAGAGGCGGCTACACCTTC
TRBD2	TRBV5-4	TRBJ2-1	.	CASNSDGEGRLEQFF	TGTGCCAGCAACTCCGACGGGGAGGGCCGGCTCGAGCAGTTCTTC
.	TRBV28	TRBJ2-5	.	CASSLEGLAAQETQYF	TGTGCCAGCAGTTTAGAGGGGCTAGCCGCTCAAGAGACCCAGTACTTC
.	TRBV4-2	TRBJ2-1	.	CASSQDGSFGNEQFF	TGTGCCAGCAGCCAAGATGGCAGTTTCGGCAATGAGCAGTTCTTC
.	TRBV9	TRBJ1-2	.	CASSVVRAANSNYGYTF	TGTGCCAGCAGCGTAGTCAGGGCAGCTAACTCTAACTATGGCTACACCTTC
.	TRBV28	TRBJ1-1	.	CASSFPGNTEAFF	TGTGCCAGCAGTTTTCCCGGGAACACTGAAGCTTTCTTT
.	TRBV28	TRBJ1-2	once	CVSLTYGYTF	TGTGTGTCCTTAACCTATGGCTACACCTTC
TRBD1	TRBV7-2	TRBJ1-5	.	CASSPNRGRQPQHF	TGTGCCAGCAGCCCTAACAGGGGGAGACAGCCCCAGCATTTT
.	TRBV27	TRBJ2-6	.	CASSVYSGANVLTF	TGTGCCAGCAGTGTCTACTCTGGGGCCAACGTCCTGACTTTC
.	TRBV27	TRBJ1-2	.	CASSFPFF	TGTGCCAGCAGTTTTCCTTTCTTC
.	TRBV6-5	TRBJ2-3	.	CASSSRGGKGDTQYF	TGTGCCAGCAGTTCCCGGGGAGGAAAGGGAGATACGCAGTATTTT
.	TRBV7-9	TRBJ1-4	.	CASNLAGAQGTTNEKLFF	TGTGCCAGCAACCTGGCAGGGGCCCAGGGGACAACTAATGAAAAACTGTTTTTT
.	TRBV4-1	TRBJ1-4	.	CASSQDPEKLFF	TGCGCCAGCAGCCAAGATCCCGAAAAACTGTTTTTT
.	TRBV11-1	TRBJ1-3	.	CASSSVGARSGNTIYF	TGTGCCAGCAGCTCGGTGGGGGCCCGCTCTGGAAACACCATATATTTT
.	TRBV4-1	TRBJ2-5	.	CASSPPEGQETQYF	TGCGCCAGCAGCCCCCCAGAGGGGCAAGAGACCCAGTACTTC
.	TRBV6-1	TRBJ2-6	.	CAGAHASGANVLTF	TGTGCCGGGGCACACGCCTCTGGGGCCAACGTCCTGACTTTC
TRBD2	TRBV10-2	TRBJ2-7	.	CASSSRTSAYEQYF	TGCGCCAGCAGTAGCAGGACTAGTGCCTACGAGCAGTACTTC
.	TRBV7-2	TRBJ2-7	once	CASSSDSSSYEQYF	TGTGCCAGCAGCTCGGACAGCAGCTCCTACGAGCAGTACTTC
.	TRBV19	TRBJ1-1	.	CASQGLGATEAFF	TGTGCCAGTCAAGGCTTGGGGGCCACTGAAGCTTTCTTT
.	TRBV27	TRBJ2-7	.	CASSPIGAITRIYEQYF	TGTGCCAGCAGTCCGATTGGAGCGATCACTAGGATCTACGAGCAGTACTTC
.	TRBV7-9	TRBJ2-5	.	CASSLLTAQETQYF	TGTGCCAGCAGCTTATTGACTGCCCAAGAGACCCAGTACTTC
.	TRBV10-3	TRBJ2-3	.	CAISEQPPTFTDTQYF	TGTGCCATCAGTGAGCAGCCGCCCACCTTTACAGATACGCAGTATTTT
.	TRBV15	TRBJ2-1	.	CATSRASNNEQFF	TGTGCCACCAGCAGAGCCTCCAACAATGAGCAGTTCTTC
TRBD2	TRBV19	TRBJ2-3	.	CASSSWTSGYSTDTQYF	TGTGCCAGTAGTTCATGGACTAGCGGTTATAGCACAGATACGCAGTATTTT
.	TRBV28	TRBJ1-1	.	CASVPRINYAEAFF	TGTGCCAGCGTCCCCAGGATAAACTATGCTGAAGCTTTCTTT
TRBD2	TRBV6-1	TRBJ2-7	.	CASNPAGYSYEQYF	TGTGCCAGCAACCCAGCGGGATACTCCTACGAGCAGTACTTC
TRBD1	TRBV19	TRBJ1-2	few	CASSIQETGGSGYTF	TGTGCCAGTAGTATTCAAGAGACAGGGGGATCTGGCTACACCTTC
.	TRBV28	TRBJ1-2	.	CASSPPLLDGYTF	TGTGCCAGCAGCCCACCCCTCCTTGATGGCTACACCTTC
.	TRBV4-2	TRBJ2-3	.	CASSHGAGRTDTQYF	TGTGCCAGCAGCCATGGGGCAGGCCGCACAGATACGCAGTATTTT
TRBD2	TRBV11-3	TRBJ2-1	.	CASSLSGKEGEQFF	TGTGCCAGCAGCCTGAGCGGGAAAGAGGGTGAGCAGTTCTTC
.	TRBV28	TRBJ2-7	.	CASTWAGYEQYF	TGTGCCAGCACCTGGGCTGGATACGAGCAGTACTTC
.	TRBV7-2	TRBJ2-7	.	CASSLSEGASYEQYF	TGTGCCAGCAGCTTATCGGAGGGGGCCTCCTACGAGCAGTACTTC
.	TRBV4-1	TRBJ2-1	.	CASSQEGLASSYNEQFF	TGCGCCAGCAGCCAAGAAGGACTCGCAAGCTCCTACAATGAGCAGTTCTTC
.	TRBV19	TRBJ2-1	.	CASQQGAGGRAYNEQFF	TGTGCCAGTCAACAGGGGGCTGGCGGGAGGGCCTACAATGAGCAGTTCTTC
.	TRBV7-6	TRBJ1-3	few	CASSLEGNTIYF	TGTGCCAGCAGCTTGGAGGGAAACACCATATATTTT
.	TRBV11-2	TRBJ2-5	.	CASSYPQGGEETQYF	TGTGCCAGCAGCTATCCTCAGGGGGGGGAAGAGACCCAGTACTTC
.	TRBV16	TRBJ2-2	.	CASSQSRVNTGELFF	TGTGCCAGCAGCCAATCGAGGGTGAACACCGGGGAGCTGTTTTTT
TRBD2	TRBV28	TRBJ2-7	once	CASSTIGTSGIAVYEQYF	TGTGCCAGCTCAACGATTGGGACTAGCGGTATCGCCGTATACGAGCAGTACTTC
.	TRBV6-5	TRBJ1-2	.	CASSYPWSTF	TGTGCCAGCAGTTACCCGTGGAGCACCTTC
TRBD1	TRBV27	TRBJ1-5	.	CASSFGQGDVQPQHF	TGTGCCAGCAGTTTTGGACAGGGGGACGTTCAGCCCCAGCATTTT
TRBD1	TRBV10-3	TRBJ2-7	.	CAISGTGGYEQYF	TGTGCCATCAGTGGGACAGGGGGCTACGAGCAGTACTTC
TRBD2	TRBV10-2	TRBJ2-2	.	CASSEPEWGGNTGELFF	TGCGCCAGCAGTGAACCTGAATGGGGGGGGAACACCGGGGAGCTGTTTTTT
.	TRBV7-8	TRBJ2-7	.	CASSLSTLNSYEQYF	TGTGCCAGCAGCTTAAGTACTCTAAACTCCTACGAGCAGTACTTC
.	TRBV4-3	TRBJ2-1	.	CASSQDLAPPSRYNEQFF	TGCGCCAGCAGCCAAGATTTGGCTCCACCCTCCCGATACAATGAGCAGTTCTTC
TRBD1	TRBV4-1	TRBJ1-5	.	CASSRGTGDMGNQPQHF	TGCGCCAGCAGCCGGGGGACAGGAGATATGGGCAATCAGCCCCAGCATTTT
TRBD1	TRBV7-8	TRBJ2-7	.	CASSAAGTGPRYF	TGTGCCAGCAGCGCAGCCGGGACAGGGCCCCGGTACTTC
TRBD2	TRBV7-2	TRBJ2-7	.	CASSPSGTSGYEQYF	TGTGCCAGCAGCCCATCCGGGACTAGCGGGTACGAGCAGTACTTC
TRBD1	TRBV29-1	TRBJ2-1	.	CSVRTGAGDEQFF	TGCAGCGTTCGAACAGGGGCTGGGGATGAGCAGTTCTTC
.	TRBV7-3	TRBJ2-5	.	CASSFSGSEETQYF	TGTGCCAGCAGCTTCTCTGGGAGTGAGGAGACCCAGTACTTC
.	TRBV25-1	TRBJ1-4	.	CASSGRGEKLFF	TGTGCCAGCAGTGGTCGTGGTGAAAAACTGTTTTTT
.	TRBV2	TRBJ2-1	.	CASTQNNEQFF	TGTGCCAGCACACAGAACAATGAGCAGTTCTTC
.	TRBV6-1	TRBJ2-3	few	CASSLGTLGTDTQYF	TGTGCCAGCAGTCTAGGAACTCTCGGCACAGATACGCAGTATTTT
.	TRBV6-5	TRBJ2-2	.	CASSYSYKGELFF	TGTGCCAGCAGTTACTCGTATAAGGGGGAGCTGTTTTTT